A single sample is the source of the 24 T cell receptor beta chains below, sequenced in a study of blood T cell repertoires in COVID-19 (dated by TCRdb to about 2020). Libraries were constructed by the immunoSEQ multiplex PCR assay. In TCRdb, the immuneACCESS table is reduced to in-frame sequences with V and J assigned. These tables do not hold every clone; where another copy was compared, an unresolved V gene accounts for under half, and the others remain unexplained. The sample table contains around 200,000 clones; only one count was recorded for approximately 91% of them. The ten top clones hold under 0.9% of the sample. The sequenced sample was peripheral blood. These receptors all stem from a middle-aged man with acute or convalescent COVID-19.

V and J are TRBV6-5 and TRBJ2-1; 8 bases match TRBD2. The CDR3 extends over 14 amino acids. Per the germline V gene, CDR1 is MNHEY and CDR2 is SVGAGI. V was pared by 8 bases and J by 1 base, with 4 bases of the junction left unmatched. DNA for the CDR3: TGTGCCAGCTCAAAGCGGGAGTCCTACAATGAGCAGTTCTTC. This gives the protein CASSKRESYNEQFF.

The chain recombines TRBV11-1 with TRBJ2-7, with D perhaps matching TRBD1 (6 bases). Trimming cost V 0 bases and J 4 bases, with 10 bases left between them. The CDR3 spans 14 residues. Germline assignment: CDR1 SGHAT and CDR2 FQDESV (reference sequence). The DNA of the CDR3 is TGTGCCAGCAGCTTAGCGGGACAAGAATACGAGCAGTACTTC. It specifies CASSLAGQEYEQYF.

This rearrangement joins TRBV24-1 to TRBJ2-3; 9 bases fit TRBD2. V lost 4 bases, J lost 1 base, and 2 bases stayed unmatched. The CDR3 runs 15 residues. In germline, CDR1 is KGHDR, CDR2 SFDVKD. The DNA of the CDR3 is TGTGCCACCAGTGAGGGCGGGGGGGGCACAGATACGCAGTATTTT. Translating gives CATSEGGGGTDTQYF.

V usage is TRBV6-5 and J usage is TRBJ2-3, with D tentatively TRBD2 (5 bases). Germline CDR1 reads MNHEY; CDR2 reads SVGAGI. CDR3 size: 11 residues. Trimming took 6 bases from V and 6 from J, leaving 7 bases between them. The CDR3 loop reads CASSPGDTQYF. The CDR3 DNA reads TGTGCCAGCAGCCCGGGGGATACGCAGTATTTT.

V gene TRBV3-1 (or the pseudogene TRBV3-2) combines with J gene TRBJ2-5; no definite D call. V was shortened by 4 bases and J by 4 bases, with 19 bases between the two germline ends. CDR1 is LGHDT, CDR2 YNNKEL, per germline (reference sequence). The CDR3 runs 16 residues. This CDR3 is CASSLLRKERRETQYF. For the CDR3, the DNA is TGTGCCAGCAGCCTCCTCCGGAAGGAGAGAAGAGAGACCCAGTACTTC.

CDR3 sequence reads: CAIRRAGEKTQYF. The CDR3 region has the DNA TGTGCCATCAGGCGGGCAGGGGAAAAGACCCAGTACTTC. The genes are TRBV10-3 and TRBJ2-5, with D tentatively TRBD1 (6 bases). Germline V CDR1 and CDR2: ENHRY, SYGVKD. Trimming left V 6 bases short and J 6 bases short, with 14 bases between. The CDR3 runs to 13 residues.

This sequence joins TRBV5-1 and TRBJ2-4; D perhaps matches TRBD2 (7 bases). V gave up 3 bases and J gave up 1 base, with 8 bases separating them. CDR1 SGHRS and CDR2 YFSETQ come from the germline V gene. The CDR3 is 14 amino acids. CDR3 region: CASSSGGAKNIQYF. CDR3 coding DNA: TGCGCCAGCAGCTCGGGGGGCGCCAAAAACATTCAGTACTTC.

This rearrangement joins TRBV11-2 to TRBJ1-1; D unresolved. Trimming removed 5 bases at V and 1 base at J, with 14 bases between. Germline CDR1 and CDR2: SGHAT and FQNNGV. The CDR3 consists of 15 residues. The CDR3 nucleotides read TGTGCCAGCAGCCTAAGGAGCGGTGCGAACACTGAAGCTTTCTTT. This encodes CASSLRSGANTEAFF.

The gene calls are TRBV3-1 (or the pseudogene TRBV3-2) and TRBJ1-2, with unresolved D. Trimming took off 1 base at V and 5 bases at J, with 8 bases between the two ends. In germline, CDR1 is LGHDT, CDR2 YNNKEL (reference sequence). This CDR3 has 13 residues. In DNA form, the CDR3 reads TGTGCCAGCAGCCAAGTAGGACTTTATGGCTACACCTTC. As protein: CASSQVGLYGYTF.

The rearrangement uses TRBV10-1 and TRBJ1-1; D uncertain. The germline gives CDR1 WNHNN, CDR2 SYGVQD (reference sequence). The CDR3 extends over 13 amino acids. With 0 bases removed from V and 10 bases from J, the gap between germline ends came to 12 bases. CDR3 protein: CASSESSGGRAFF. CDR3 DNA sequence: TGCGCCAGCAGTGAGTCGTCGGGAGGGCGAGCTTTCTTT.

V is TRBV5-1 and J is TRBJ1-1, with D unresolved. Looked up from germline, CDR1 is SGHRS and CDR2 is YFSETQ. Trimming cost V 4 bases and J 5 bases, with 15 bases left between them. The CDR3 is made up of 14 amino acids. CDR3 in amino acids: CASSLRDGRTEAFF. In nucleotides, the CDR3 is TGCGCCAGCAGCCTAAGGGATGGGAGGACTGAAGCTTTCTTT.

The rearrangement uses TRBV29-1 and TRBJ2-1, with D maybe TRBD2 (5 bases). Germline V gene lookup returns CDR1 SQVTM and CDR2 ANQGSEA. V was trimmed by 5 bases and J by 6 bases, leaving 8 bases between them. The CDR3 sequence is 11 residues long. The CDR3 region has the DNA TGCAGCGTTCTCCGGGGCAATGAGCAGTTCTTC. Protein sequence: CSVLRGNEQFF.

The chain recombines TRBV6-5 with TRBJ1-2; 7 positions match TRBD1. V was pared by 6 bases and J by 6 bases, with 10 bases of the junction left unmatched. The CDR3 sequence is 14 residues long. CDR1 and CDR2 from the germline V gene are MNHEY and SVGAGI. The CDR3, as DNA: TGTGCCAGCAGCCTTGTTCAGGGGGTCGATGGCTACACCTTC. It yields the protein CASSLVQGVDGYTF.

This clone was counted a single time. The chain is built from TRBV7-8 and TRBJ2-6, with D possibly TRBD1 on 6 matching bases. Germline-derived CDR1 and CDR2 are SGHVS and FQNEAQ. The V end lost 7 bases, the J end lost 0 bases, and 22 bases lay between the germline ends. The CDR3 runs to 19 residues. CDR3 in DNA: TGTGCCAGCACCAGCTATAAAGGACAGCTCAGCTCTGGGGCCAACGTCCTGACTTTC. Encoded protein: CASTSYKGQLSSGANVLTF.

The J gene is TRBJ1-5, the V gene TRBV19; TRBD1 might be the D (5 bases). Germline V CDR1 and CDR2: LNHDA, SQIVND (reference sequence). V lost 3 bases and J lost 3, with 9 bases in between. The CDR3 sequence is 14 residues long. DNA of the CDR3: TGTGCCAGTAGTATCCGCGGACACAATCAGCCCCAGCATTTT. Encoded protein: CASSIRGHNQPQHF.

The CDR3 is CASSGETGDIQYF. The CDR3 nucleotides read TGTGCCAGCAGTGGCGAGACAGGGGACATTCAGTACTTC. The chain is built from TRBV2 and TRBJ2-4, with 8 positions matching TRBD1. Unmatched junction bases numbered 4, after V lost 4 bases and J lost 8 bases. Germline CDR1 and CDR2: SNHLY and FYNNEI. This CDR3 has 13 residues.

A remark on this clone: Sequence at one end of the junction differs from germline and may be a read error. The CDR3 DNA sequence: TGTGCCAGCAGCTTAGACGGGAGGTACCTTAATCGGCCCCAGCATTTT. Amino acids: CASSLDGRYLNRPQHF. The V call is TRBV11-2, the J call TRBJ1-5; D not certain. Per germline, CDR1 SGHAT and CDR2 FQNNGV. CDR3 size: 16 residues.

CDR3 loop: CASSQGTGNPLAAHTGELFF. The CDR3, as DNA: TGCGCCAGCAGCCAAGGTACAGGGAATCCACTAGCGGCCCACACCGGGGAGCTGTTTTTT. The chain employs TRBV4-1 and TRBJ2-2; TRBD2 agrees at 8 bases. The ends lost 1 base at V and 3 bases at J; junction bases unmatched: 16. Germline lookup yields CDR1 MGHRA and CDR2 YSYEKL. The CDR3 consists of 20 residues.

The chain links TRBV19 to TRBJ2-3; TRBD2 matches 9 bases. With V trimmed by 10 bases and J by 2 bases, 7 bases remained unmatched. From germline, CDR1 is LNHDA and CDR2 SQIVND (reference sequence). This CDR3 comprises 14 residues. CDR3 residues: CATRLADFTDTQYF. DNA for the CDR3: TGTGCCACAAGACTAGCGGACTTCACAGATACGCAGTATTTT. The entire variable domain, with the rest obtained from reference TRBV19 and TRBJ2-3, is as follows: DGGITQSPKYLFRKEGQNVTLSCEQNLNHDAMYWYRQDPGQGLRLIYYSQIVNDFQKGDIAEGYSVSREKKESFPLTVTSAQKNPTAFYLCATRLADFTDTQYFGPGTRLTVL.

The CDR3 reads CASSGLSWNTEAFF. The CDR3, as DNA: TGTGCCAGCAGCGGGCTATCTTGGAACACTGAAGCTTTCTTT. This sequence joins TRBV11-2 and TRBJ1-1; D unresolved. There are 14 residues in the CDR3. The V and J ends lost 5 bases and 1 base respectively, with 11 bases between them. CDR1 is SGHAT and CDR2 is FQNNGV in the germline V gene.

This clone appeared once. This chain links TRBV29-1 with TRBJ1-1; no definite D call. CDR3 length: 10 residues. Trimming stripped 0 bases from V and 7 bases from J, with 3 bases between. The germline V gene has CDR1 SQVTM and CDR2 ANQGSEA. CDR3 nucleotide sequence: TGCAGCGTTGAAGAATATGAAGCTTTCTTT. Protein sequence: CSVEEYEAFF.

V gene TRBV12-3 or TRBV12-4 combines with J gene TRBJ1-1; 8 bases map to TRBD1. The junction had 7 bases not matched to a gene; V was cut back by 6 bases and J by 10 bases. This CDR3 has 12 amino acids. In DNA, the CDR3 is TGTGCCAGCAGCGGACAGGGTGGAGGAGCTTTCTTT. This gives the protein CASSGQGGGAFF.

This chain's CDR3 is CASSTGTGGQETQYF. The CDR3 nucleotides read TGTGCCAGCAGCACCGGGACAGGGGGCCAAGAGACCCAGTACTTC. The chain carries TRBV7-9 and TRBJ2-5; 11 bases are a match to TRBD1. Germline trimming cut 5 bases from V and 1 base from J; bases unmatched to any gene: 3. Germline loops: CDR1 SEHNR, CDR2 FQNEAQ (reference sequence). The length of the CDR3 is 15 residues.

The J gene is TRBJ1-5, the V gene TRBV28; no firm D call. Germline loops: CDR1 MDHEN, CDR2 SYDVKM. The ends were cut back, 6 bases at V and 0 bases at J, with 9 bases in the middle. The CDR3 is 14 amino acids. CDR3 loop: CASRVHDSNQPQHF. CDR3 sequence (DNA): TGTGCCAGCAGAGTACACGATAGCAATCAGCCCCAGCATTTT.